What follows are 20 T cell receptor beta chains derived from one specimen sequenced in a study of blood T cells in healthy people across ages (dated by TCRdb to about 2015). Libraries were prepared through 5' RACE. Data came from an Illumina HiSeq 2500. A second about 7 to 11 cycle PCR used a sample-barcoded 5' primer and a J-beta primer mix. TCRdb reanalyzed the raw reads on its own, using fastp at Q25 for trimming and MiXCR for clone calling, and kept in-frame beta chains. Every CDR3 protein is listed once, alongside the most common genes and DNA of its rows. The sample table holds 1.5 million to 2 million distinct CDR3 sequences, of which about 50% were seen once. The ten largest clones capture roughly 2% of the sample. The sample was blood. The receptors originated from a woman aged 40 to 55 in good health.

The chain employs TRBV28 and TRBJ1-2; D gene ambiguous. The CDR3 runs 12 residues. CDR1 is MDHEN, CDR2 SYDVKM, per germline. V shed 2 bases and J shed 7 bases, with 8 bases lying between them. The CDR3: CASSLVQSGYTF. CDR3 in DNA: TGTGCCAGCAGTTTAGTGCAGTCTGGCTACACCTTC.

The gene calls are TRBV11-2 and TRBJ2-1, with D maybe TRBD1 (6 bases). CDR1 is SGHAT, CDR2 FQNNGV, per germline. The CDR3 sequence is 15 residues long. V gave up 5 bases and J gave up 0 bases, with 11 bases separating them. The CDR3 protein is CASSNEDSSYNEQFF. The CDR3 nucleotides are TGTGCCAGCAGCAACGAGGACAGCTCCTACAATGAGCAGTTCTTC.

The DNA for the CDR3 is TGCAGTGCTAGAGACACGGGTTGGCCGACGGGCACTGAAGCTTTCTTT. As protein: CSARDTGWPTGTEAFF. The chain has TRBV20-1 and TRBJ1-1, with D unclear. This CDR3 region has 16 residues. Per germline, CDR1 DFQATT and CDR2 SNEGSKA (reference sequence). V gave up 0 bases and J gave up 4 bases, with 18 bases separating them.

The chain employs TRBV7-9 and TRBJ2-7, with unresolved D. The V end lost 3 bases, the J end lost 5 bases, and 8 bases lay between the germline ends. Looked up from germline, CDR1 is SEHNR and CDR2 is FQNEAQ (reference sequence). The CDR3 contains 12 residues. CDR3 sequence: CASSFISHEQYF. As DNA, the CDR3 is TGTGCCAGCAGCTTTATTTCCCACGAGCAGTACTTC. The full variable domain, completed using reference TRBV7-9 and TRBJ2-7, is DTGVSQNPRHKITKRGQNVTFRCDPISEHNRLYWYRQTLGQGPEFLTYFQNEAQLEKSRLLSDRFSAERPKGSFSTLEIQRTEQGDSAMYLCASSFISHEQYFGPGTRLTVT.

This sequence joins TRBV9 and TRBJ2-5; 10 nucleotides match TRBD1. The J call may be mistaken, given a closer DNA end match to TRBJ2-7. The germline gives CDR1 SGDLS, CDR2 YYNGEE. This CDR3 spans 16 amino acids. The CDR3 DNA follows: TGTGCCAGCAGCGTAGGGCCGGGACAGGGGACCTACGAGCAGTACTTC. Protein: CASSVGPGQGTYEQYF.

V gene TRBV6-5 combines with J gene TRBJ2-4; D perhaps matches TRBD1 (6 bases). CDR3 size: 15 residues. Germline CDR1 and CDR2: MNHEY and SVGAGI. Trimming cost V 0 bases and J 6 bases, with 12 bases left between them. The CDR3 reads CASSYSNRARNIQYF. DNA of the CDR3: TGTGCCAGCAGTTACTCGAACAGGGCGAGAAACATTCAGTACTTC.

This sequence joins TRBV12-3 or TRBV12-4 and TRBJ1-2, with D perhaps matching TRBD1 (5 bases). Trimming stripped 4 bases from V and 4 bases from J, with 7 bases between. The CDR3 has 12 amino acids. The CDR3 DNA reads TGTGCCAGCAGTTGGGACTTCTATGGCTACACCTTC. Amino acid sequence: CASSWDFYGYTF.

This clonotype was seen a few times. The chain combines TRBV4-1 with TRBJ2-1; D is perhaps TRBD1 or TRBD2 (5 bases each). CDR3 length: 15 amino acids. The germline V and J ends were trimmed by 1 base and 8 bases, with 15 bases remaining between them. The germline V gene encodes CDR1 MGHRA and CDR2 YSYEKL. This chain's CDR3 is CASSQATWGRDEQFF. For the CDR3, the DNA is TGCGCCAGCAGCCAAGCTACCTGGGGACGGGATGAGCAGTTCTTC.

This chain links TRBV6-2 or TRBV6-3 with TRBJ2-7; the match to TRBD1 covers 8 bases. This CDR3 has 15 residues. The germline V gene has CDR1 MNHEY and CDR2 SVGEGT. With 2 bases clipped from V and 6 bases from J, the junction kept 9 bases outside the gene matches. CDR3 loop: CASSYQGARDLEQYF. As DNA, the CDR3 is TGTGCCAGCAGTTACCAGGGGGCGCGAGATCTCGAGCAGTACTTC.

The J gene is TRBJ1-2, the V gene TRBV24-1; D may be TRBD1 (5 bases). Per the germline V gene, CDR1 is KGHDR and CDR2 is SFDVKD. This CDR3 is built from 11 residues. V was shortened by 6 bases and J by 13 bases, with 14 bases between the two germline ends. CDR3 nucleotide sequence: TGTGCCACCAGTCGGACGGGGGATCTCACCTTC. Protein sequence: CATSRTGDLTF.

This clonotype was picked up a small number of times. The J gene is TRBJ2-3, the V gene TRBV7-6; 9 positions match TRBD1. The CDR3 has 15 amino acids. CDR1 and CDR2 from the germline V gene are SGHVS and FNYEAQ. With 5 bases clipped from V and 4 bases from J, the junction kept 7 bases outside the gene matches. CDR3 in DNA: TGTGCCAGCAGCCTCTCACAGGGGGCCTCAGATACGCAGTATTTT. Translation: CASSLSQGASDTQYF.

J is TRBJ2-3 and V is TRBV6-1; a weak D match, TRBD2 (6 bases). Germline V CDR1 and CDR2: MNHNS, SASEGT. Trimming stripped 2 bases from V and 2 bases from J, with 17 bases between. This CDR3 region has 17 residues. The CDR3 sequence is CASSEISGSGITDTQYF. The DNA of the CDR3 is TGTGCCAGCAGTGAAATCTCGGGTAGCGGAATCACAGATACGCAGTATTTT.

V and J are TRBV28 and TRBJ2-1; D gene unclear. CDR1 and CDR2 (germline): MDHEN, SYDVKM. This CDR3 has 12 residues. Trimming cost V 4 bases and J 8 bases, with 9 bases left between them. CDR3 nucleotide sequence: TGTGCCAGCAGTTCTACGTTCGATGAGCAGTTCTTC. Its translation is CASSSTFDEQFF.

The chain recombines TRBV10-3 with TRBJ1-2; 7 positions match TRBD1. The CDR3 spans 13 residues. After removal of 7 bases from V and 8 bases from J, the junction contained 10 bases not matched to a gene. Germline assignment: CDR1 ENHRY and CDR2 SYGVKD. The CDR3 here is CAITPTGNTGYTF. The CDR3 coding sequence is TGTGCCATCACCCCGACAGGGAATACGGGCTACACCTTC.

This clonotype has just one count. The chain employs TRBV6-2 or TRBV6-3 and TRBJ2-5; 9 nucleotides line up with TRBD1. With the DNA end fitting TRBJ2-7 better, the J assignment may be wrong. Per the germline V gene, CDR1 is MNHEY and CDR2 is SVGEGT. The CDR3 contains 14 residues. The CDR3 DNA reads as TGTGCCAGCAGGCGAACAGGGGGCGAAGGCGAGCAGTACTTC. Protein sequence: CASRRTGGEGEQYF.

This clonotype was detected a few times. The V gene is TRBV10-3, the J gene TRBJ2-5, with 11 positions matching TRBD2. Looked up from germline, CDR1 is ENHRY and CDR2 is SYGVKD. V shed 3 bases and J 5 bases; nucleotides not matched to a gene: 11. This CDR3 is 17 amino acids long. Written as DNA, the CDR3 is TGTGCCATCAGTGATTCTCAATTACTAGCGGGGGAGGAGACCCAGTACTTC. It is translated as CAISDSQLLAGEETQYF.

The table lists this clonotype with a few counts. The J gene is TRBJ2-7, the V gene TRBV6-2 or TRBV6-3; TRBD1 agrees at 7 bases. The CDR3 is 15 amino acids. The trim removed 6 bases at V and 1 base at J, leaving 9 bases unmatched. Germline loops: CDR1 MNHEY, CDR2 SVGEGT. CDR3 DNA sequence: TGTGCCAGCAGGCCAGGGGGAATGGGATCCTACGAGCAGTACTTC. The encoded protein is CASRPGGMGSYEQYF.

CDR3 residues: CASSTGQGRMTDYEQYF. In DNA form, the CDR3 reads TGTGCCAGCAGCACAGGACAGGGAAGGATGACGGACTACGAGCAGTACTTC. The gene calls are TRBV9 and TRBJ2-7; 8 nucleotides agree with TRBD1. Germline V gene lookup returns CDR1 SGDLS and CDR2 YYNGEE. V was pared by 4 bases and J by 3 bases, with 15 bases of the junction left unmatched. This CDR3 region has 17 residues.

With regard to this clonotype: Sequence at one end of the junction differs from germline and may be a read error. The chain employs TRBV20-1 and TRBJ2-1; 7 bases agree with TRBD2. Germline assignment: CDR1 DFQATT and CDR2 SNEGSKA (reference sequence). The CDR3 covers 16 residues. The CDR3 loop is CSATFLAANSYDEQFF. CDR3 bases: TGCAGTGCGACTTTTCTAGCGGCCAACTCCTACGATGAGCAGTTCTTC.

The CDR3 protein is CATSRASSEGTF. In DNA, the CDR3 is TGTGCCACCAGCAGAGCGTCCTCGGAGGGCACCTTC. The chain joins TRBV15 to TRBJ1-2; the D is unclear. Germline lookup yields CDR1 LNHNV and CDR2 YYDKDF (reference sequence). This CDR3 spans 12 amino acids. Deletions cut 1 base from V and 13 bases from J, with 13 bases between.